This TCR beta chain was observed in a study of technical replicates of blood from a few donors. Here immunoSEQ multiplex PCR was the method, and the copy in TCRdb shows in-frame clones only, minus some. The table records approximately 100,000 clones, about 94% of them present only once. CDR3 length: 14 amino acids. Germline values: CDR1 MDHEN, CDR2 SYDVKM. Trimming removed 3 bases from V and 5 bases from J; junction bases left unmatched: 4. Specimen: T cells isolated from PBMCs. The chain carries TRBV28 and TRBJ1-2, with 9 bases identical to TRBD1. This TCR was sampled from a human donor in good health. For the CDR3, the DNA is TGTGCCAGCAGTTTTGCACAGGGGGCGTATGGCTACACCTTC. This sequence encodes CASSFAQGAYGYTF.